This is a list of T cell receptor beta chains from one sample in a study of T cells in tuberculosis. Clones were read by immunoSEQ multiplex PCR, and TCRdb kept only the in-frame ones, dropping some. The table includes about 29,000 clones, 85% to 95% detected once. Sequenced sample: PBMCs. All receptors come from a donor aged 10-29 years with latent tuberculosis or without tuberculosis infection. The CDR3 runs from the conserved cysteine through the conserved F or W. A D gene is named only where the DNA matches it firmly. Expanded clones are given a class, and other clones once, few, many or no size at all.

abundance	len	v_gene	d_gene	j_gene	CDR3nt	CDR3aa
NA	12	TRBV27	NA	TRBJ2-1	TGTGCCAGCACCCTTTCCTACAATGAGCAGTTCTTC	CASTLSYNEQFF
NA	16	TRBV5-1	NA	TRBJ2-2	TGCGCCAGCAGCCCGGGAGTGTGGTCCGCTGCCGGGGAGCTGTTTTTT	CASSPGVWSAAGELFF
NA	14	TRBV7-6	TRBD1	TRBJ2-1	TGTGCCAGCACCTTAGTGACAGGGGATCCCGAGCAGTTCTTC	CASTLVTGDPEQFF
NA	15	TRBV5-4	TRBD2	TRBJ2-1	TGTGCCAGCAACTCCCCCTCCGACGCTAGCGGGAGGAAGTTCTTC	CASNSPSDASGRKFF
NA	15	TRBV27	TRBD2	TRBJ2-1	TGTGCCAGCAGTTTCTTACTAGCGGGGACCAATGAGCAGTTCTTC	CASSFLLAGTNEQFF
once	15	TRBV10-3	NA	TRBJ2-7	TGTGCCATCAGTGAGTCGACTCGGGGGTTTCCCGAGCAGTACTTC	CAISESTRGFPEQYF
NA	12	TRBV29-1	NA	TRBJ1-2	TGCAGCGTTCAGCAGGGAGGACGTGGCTACACCTTC	CSVQQGGRGYTF
NA	13	TRBV5-6	NA	TRBJ1-6	TGTGCCAGCAGCTTGGTTGGGGGCTCACCCCTCCACTTT	CASSLVGGSPLHF
NA	15	TRBV4-3	NA	TRBJ2-7	TGCGCCAGCAGCCAAGATTTCGGGGGCTCCTACGAGCAGTACTTC	CASSQDFGGSYEQYF
NA	15	TRBV2	NA	TRBJ2-1	TGTGCCAGCAGTGGGGGGGTGGCTTACTACAATGAGCAGTTCTTC	CASSGGVAYYNEQFF
NA	16	TRBV9	NA	TRBJ2-5	TGTGCCAGCAGCCCTCCGCCACAGGGAAATCAGGAGACCCAGTACTTC	CASSPPPQGNQETQYF
NA	16	TRBV4-2	TRBD1	TRBJ1-2	TGTGCCAGCAGCCAAACCCGGGACAGGGGAGGAAATGGCTACACCTTC	CASSQTRDRGGNGYTF
NA	15	TRBV14	NA	TRBJ1-1	TGTGCCAGCAGCCAAGTTCCTTCAGGTAAAGGAACAGCTTTCTTT	CASSQVPSGKGTAFF
NA	14	TRBV6-6	NA	TRBJ2-1	TGTGCCAGCAGTTATGGTCTAGAGAACAATGAGCAGTTCTTC	CASSYGLENNEQFF
NA	14	TRBV6-1	TRBD2	TRBJ2-2	TGTGCCAGCAGAGGGACTAGCGAAAACGGGGAGCTGTTTTTT	CASRGTSENGELFF
NA	16	TRBV27	NA	TRBJ2-7	TGTGCCAGCAGTTTTAGAGGTCCTCCGACCCCTACGATGCAGTACTTC	CASSFRGPPTPTMQYF
few	16	TRBV6-6	TRBD2	TRBJ2-1	TGTGCCAGCAGTTCTATCCTAGCGGGATCCTACAATGAGCAGTTCTTC	CASSSILAGSYNEQFF
NA	16	TRBV4-3	TRBD1	TRBJ2-1	TGCGCCAGCAGCCCGACCGGACAGGGGTCCTACAATGAGCAGTTCTTC	CASSPTGQGSYNEQFF
once	17	TRBV28	TRBD1	TRBJ1-3	TGTGCCAGCATTGAGGCGGGACAGGCGGGCTCTGGAAACACCATATATTTT	CASIEAGQAGSGNTIYF
NA	15	TRBV11-2	TRBD1	TRBJ2-7	TGTGCCAGCAGGGACCGGACAGGGAGAAATTCCGAGCAGTACTTC	CASRDRTGRNSEQYF
NA	14	TRBV6-5	NA	TRBJ2-2	TGTGCCAGCAGACAGATACAGGGTCCCGGGGAGCTGTTTTTT	CASRQIQGPGELFF
NA	15	TRBV27	NA	TRBJ2-3	TGTGCCAGCAGTCCCCGCCCCAGACAGGCGGATACGCAGTATTTT	CASSPRPRQADTQYF
NA	15	TRBV27	NA	TRBJ1-3	TGTGCCAGCAGTTTAGACCGGAGCTCTGGAAACACCATATATTTT	CASSLDRSSGNTIYF
NA	15	TRBV19	TRBD1	TRBJ1-2	TGTGCCAGTAGCCAAGGGACAGGTCCGAGCTATGGCTACACCTTC	CASSQGTGPSYGYTF
NA	16	TRBV4-2	NA	TRBJ2-1	TGTGCCAGCAGCCAAGATCCGGTTTACTCCTACAATGAGCAGTTCTTC	CASSQDPVYSYNEQFF
NA	15	TRBV13	TRBD1	TRBJ2-3	TGTGCCAGCAGCCCAAGACAGGGCCGGACAGATACGCAGTATTTT	CASSPRQGRTDTQYF
once	12	TRBV29-1	NA	TRBJ1-2	TGCAGCGTTTTCTGGCAGTCCTATGGCTACACCTTC	CSVFWQSYGYTF